The rows below give T cell receptor beta chains drawn from one sample of a study of blood T cell repertoires in COVID-19. The table came from immunoSEQ multiplex PCR; TCRdb's copy has only in-frame clones and leaves some out. The sample shows around 93,000 clones, about 87% of them seen only once. Sequenced input: peripheral blood. The receptor set was obtained from a man aged 80 or over with acute or convalescent COVID-19. CDR3s include the opening cysteine and the closing phenylalanine or tryptophan. The order of the fields is clone size, V gene, D gene, CDR3 length, J gene, CDR3 protein, CDR3 DNA. The D gene is left open where the match is weak. Clone sizes are given selectively: once, few, many, or a class where the clone is expanded.

size: NA; V: TRBV6-6; D: NA; length: 14; J: TRBJ2-1; CDR3: CASSPRDSYNEQFF; DNA: TGTGCCAGCAGTCCGCGGGACTCGTACAATGAGCAGTTCTTC
size: NA; V: TRBV7-3; D: NA; length: 13; J: TRBJ2-7; CDR3: CASSLNAQGEQYF; DNA: TGTGCCAGCAGCTTAAACGCCCAGGGCGAGCAGTACTTC
size: NA; V: TRBV15; D: NA; length: 14; J: TRBJ1-2; CDR3: CATSRDEGIGGYTF; DNA: TGTGCCACCAGCAGAGATGAGGGTATAGGGGGCTACACCTTC
size: NA; V: TRBV5-4; D: NA; length: 11; J: TRBJ1-2; CDR3: CARGGTNGYTF; DNA: TGTGCCAGGGGAGGTACAAATGGCTACACCTTC
size: NA; V: TRBV3-1/TRBV3-2; D: NA; length: 14; J: TRBJ2-3; CDR3: CASSQSGSTDTQYF; DNA: TGTGCCAGCAGCCAGTCAGGTAGCACAGATACGCAGTATTTT
size: medium-sized; V: TRBV2; D: NA; length: 14; J: TRBJ2-3; CDR3: CATLRDTNTDTQYF; DNA: TGTGCCACCTTAAGGGACACAAACACAGATACGCAGTATTTT
size: NA; V: TRBV28; D: NA; length: 16; J: TRBJ2-7; CDR3: CASSSQGFSFPYEQYF; DNA: TGTGCCAGCAGTTCCCAGGGGTTTAGTTTTCCCTACGAGCAGTACTTC
size: NA; V: TRBV29-1; D: NA; length: 12; J: TRBJ1-2; CDR3: CSVLTGGYGYTF; DNA: TGCAGCGTCTTAACGGGGGGGTATGGCTACACCTTC
size: once; V: TRBV19; D: TRBD1; length: 14; J: TRBJ1-2; CDR3: CASSSQGAGYGYTF; DNA: TGTGCCAGTAGTTCTCAGGGGGCCGGGTATGGCTACACCTTC
size: NA; V: TRBV3-1/TRBV3-2; D: NA; length: 16; J: TRBJ1-3; CDR3: CASSQDWSLSGNTIYF; DNA: TGTGCCAGCAGCCAAGATTGGAGTCTCTCTGGAAACACCATATATTTT
size: once; V: TRBV18; D: TRBD2; length: 13; J: TRBJ2-7; CDR3: CASSTTSAGEQYF; DNA: TGTGCCAGCTCGACCACTAGCGCGGGGGAGCAGTACTTC
size: NA; V: TRBV6-5; D: NA; length: 13; J: TRBJ2-5; CDR3: CASKASAQETQYF; DNA: TGTGCCAGCAAGGCTAGCGCTCAAGAGACCCAGTACTTC
size: few; V: TRBV28; D: TRBD2; length: 16; J: TRBJ2-1; CDR3: CASSPGGGGSYNEQFF; DNA: TGTGCCAGCAGTCCTGGTGGGGGGGGCTCCTACAATGAGCAGTTCTTC
size: NA; V: TRBV2; D: NA; length: 13; J: TRBJ2-2; CDR3: CASAGTNTGELFF; DNA: TGTGCCAGCGCAGGGACGAACACCGGGGAGCTGTTTTTT
size: NA; V: TRBV9; D: NA; length: 15; J: TRBJ1-3; CDR3: CASSEGSVSGNTIYF; DNA: TGTGCCAGCAGCGAGGGGTCAGTCTCTGGAAACACCATATATTTT
size: NA; V: TRBV18; D: NA; length: 15; J: TRBJ1-2; CDR3: CASSPSNGGDYGYTF; DNA: TGTGCCAGCTCACCAAGTAACGGGGGGGACTATGGCTACACCTTC
size: once; V: TRBV7-8; D: TRBD1; length: 15; J: TRBJ1-4; CDR3: CASSLRDRANEKLFF; DNA: TGTGCCAGCAGCTTAAGGGACAGGGCGAATGAAAAACTGTTTTTT
size: NA; V: TRBV7-9; D: NA; length: 13; J: TRBJ1-4; CDR3: CASSFTALEKLFF; DNA: TGTGCCAGCAGCTTTACCGCACTCGAAAAACTGTTTTTT
size: NA; V: TRBV3-1/TRBV3-2; D: NA; length: 12; J: TRBJ2-1; CDR3: CASSRQRNEQFF; DNA: TGTGCCAGCAGTCGACAAAGGAATGAGCAGTTCTTC
size: NA; V: TRBV28; D: TRBD1; length: 15; J: TRBJ1-2; CDR3: CASSPERDRGYGYTF; DNA: TGTGCCAGCAGTCCCGAGAGGGACAGGGGCTATGGCTACACCTTC
size: NA; V: TRBV27; D: TRBD2; length: 20; J: TRBJ2-2; CDR3: CASRGFVTSGSSWGTGELFF; DNA: TGTGCCAGCAGGGGGTTTGTGACTAGCGGGAGTAGCTGGGGGACCGGGGAGCTGTTTTTT
size: few; V: TRBV5-6; D: TRBD1; length: 14; J: TRBJ2-7; CDR3: CASSHGQGEREQYF; DNA: TGTGCCAGCAGCCACGGACAGGGGGAGCGGGAGCAGTACTTC
size: once; V: TRBV7-9; D: NA; length: 14; J: TRBJ1-3; CDR3: CASSRRGGGNTIYF; DNA: TGTGCCAGCAGCCGGCGGGGTGGTGGAAACACCATATATTTT
size: NA; V: TRBV24-1; D: NA; length: 15; J: TRBJ2-1; CDR3: CATSEGRGVIDEQFF; DNA: TGTGCCACCAGTGAGGGCAGGGGAGTAATCGATGAGCAGTTCTTC